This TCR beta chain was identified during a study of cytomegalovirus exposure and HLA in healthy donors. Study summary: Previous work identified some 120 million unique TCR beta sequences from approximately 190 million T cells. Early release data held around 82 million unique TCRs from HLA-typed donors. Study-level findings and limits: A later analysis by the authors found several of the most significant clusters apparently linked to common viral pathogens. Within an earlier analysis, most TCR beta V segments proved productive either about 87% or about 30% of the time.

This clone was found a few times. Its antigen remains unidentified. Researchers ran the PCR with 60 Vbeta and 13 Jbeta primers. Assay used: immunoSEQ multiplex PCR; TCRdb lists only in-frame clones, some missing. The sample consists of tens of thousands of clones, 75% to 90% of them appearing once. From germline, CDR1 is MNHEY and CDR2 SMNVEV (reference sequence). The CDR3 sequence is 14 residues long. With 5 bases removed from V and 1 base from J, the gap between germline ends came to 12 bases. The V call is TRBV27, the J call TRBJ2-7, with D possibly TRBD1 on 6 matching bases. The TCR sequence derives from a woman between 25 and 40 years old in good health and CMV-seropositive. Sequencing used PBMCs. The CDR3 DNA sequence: TGTGCCAGCAGTCCGTGGACAGCTTCCTACGAGCAGTACTTC. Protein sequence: CASSPWTASYEQYF.